The 23 T cell receptor beta chains in this list originate from one sample, sequenced in a study of beta chain features in type 1 diabetes. Sequenced material consisted of expressed TCRB transcripts (all of the isolated RNA was reverse transcribed). The protocol was immunoSEQ multiplex PCR, while the TCRdb copy is restricted to in-frame clones and leaves out a portion. Found here are under 250,000 clones, roughly a tenth of them singletons; the top ten hold roughly 1.4%. Input material: central memory CD4+ T cells from blood. The origin of the receptors is a man aged 18 to 35 in good health.

The genes are TRBV19 and TRBJ2-7, with 8 bases aligning to TRBD1. The CDR3 extends over 14 amino acids. CDR1 and CDR2 from the germline V gene are LNHDA and SQIVND (reference sequence). V dropped 2 bases and J dropped 2; count of bases not matched to a gene: 2. CDR3 region: CASSIWDRPYEQYF. The CDR3 DNA follows: TGTGCCAGTAGTATATGGGACAGGCCCTACGAGCAGTACTTC.

This chain joins TRBV28 and TRBJ2-7, with 7 bases that match TRBD2. The germline gives CDR1 MDHEN, CDR2 SYDVKM. Trimming took 5 bases from V and 0 from J; bases not matched to a gene: 7. The CDR3 covers 15 residues. CDR3 protein: CASSPTSGDSYEQYF. Written as DNA, the CDR3 is TGTGCCAGCAGTCCCACGAGCGGGGACTCCTACGAGCAGTACTTC.

In its sample, this clone was seen a few times. The chain carries TRBV23-1 and TRBJ2-5, with TRBD1 matching 8 bases. TRBV23-1 is reported as an ORF; its role is uncertain. This CDR3 region has 15 residues. The trim removed 3 bases at V and 1 base at J, leaving 4 bases unmatched. The CDR3 reads CASSHTTGAQETQYF. CDR3 coding DNA: TGCGCCAGCAGTCATACGACAGGGGCCCAAGAGACCCAGTACTTC.

This chain uses TRBV29-1 with TRBJ2-5; D not certain. Germline assignment: CDR1 SQVTM and CDR2 ANQGSEA. The CDR3 spans 12 residues. The ends were cut back, 4 bases at V and 1 base at J, with 7 bases in the middle. In nucleotides, the CDR3 is TGCAGCGTTGCAGCAGGCCAAGAGACCCAGTACTTC. Translating it yields CSVAAGQETQYF.

This clone was seen more than once but under ten times. V usage is TRBV6-1 and J usage is TRBJ2-1; 12 bases align to TRBD2. Germline V gene sequence: CDR1 MNHNS, CDR2 SASEGT. The J segment lost 0 bases and the V segment lost 2 bases, leaving 11 bases of the junction unmatched. This CDR3 region has 20 residues. CDR3 bases: TGTGCCAGCAGTGAACACCGGGCTAGCGGGAGGGCCTACTCCTACAATGAGCAGTTCTTC. It codes for CASSEHRASGRAYSYNEQFF.

This clone was observed a few times. V usage is TRBV18 and J usage is TRBJ2-7; TRBD2 is a possible D gene (6 bases). This CDR3 is 18 amino acids long. Trimming took off 0 bases at V and 5 bases at J, with 23 bases between the two ends. Per germline, CDR1 KGHSH and CDR2 LQKENI. In nucleotides, the CDR3 is TGTGCCAGCTCACCACCGGGGTGGGTCGGCCAGGGAGGAGACGAGCAGTACTTC. This translates into CASSPPGWVGQGGDEQYF.

The V call is TRBV30, the J call TRBJ2-5; TRBD2 matches 7 bases. CDR3 length: 14 residues. The germline CDR1 and CDR2 sequences are GTSNPN and SVGIG (reference sequence). Unmatched junction bases numbered 3, after V lost 0 bases and J lost 2 bases. The chain's CDR3 is CAWSVAGEQETQYF. CDR3 nucleotide sequence: TGTGCCTGGAGTGTGGCGGGGGAACAAGAGACCCAGTACTTC.

This clone was recorded a few times. The chain uses TRBV7-2 and TRBJ2-4; the D gene is possibly TRBD1 (8 bases). V lost 5 bases, J lost 2 bases, and 19 bases lay in between. CDR3 length: 17 amino acids. The germline gives CDR1 SGHTA, CDR2 FQGNSA. Here the CDR3 DNA reads TGTGCCAGCAGCCCCAGGGGGCTAGCGGCTACCAAAAACATTCAGTACTTC. It encodes CASSPRGLAATKNIQYF.

This clone was recorded many times. The genes are TRBV11-2 and TRBJ1-2; D may be TRBD1 (6 bases). The V and J ends lost 0 bases and 8 bases respectively, with 13 bases between them. The CDR3 contains 14 residues. CDR1 and CDR2 from the germline V gene are SGHAT and FQNNGV. CDR3 region: CASSLDRTAVGYTF. CDR3 bases: TGTGCCAGCAGCTTAGATCGGACAGCGGTCGGCTACACCTTC.

This clone has only a few counts. This chain links TRBV29-1 with TRBJ2-2, with 9 bases matching TRBD1. Germline CDR1 SQVTM, CDR2 ANQGSEA. V shed 6 bases and J 0 bases; nucleotides not matched to a gene: 8. The CDR3 extends over 16 amino acids. The chain's CDR3 is CSVGGQGTTNTGELFF. In DNA, the CDR3 is TGCAGCGTGGGTGGACAGGGGACTACGAACACCGGGGAGCTGTTTTTT.

This clone was picked up a small number of times. V usage is TRBV6-1 and J usage is TRBJ2-1, with D unclear. The CDR3 is made up of 13 amino acids. V shed 11 bases and J shed 1 base, with 12 bases lying between them. CDR1 MNHNS and CDR2 SASEGT come from the germline V gene. The CDR3 sequence is CAYSAQSYNEQFF. CDR3 DNA: TGTGCCTACTCGGCACAGTCCTACAATGAGCAGTTCTTC.

The CDR3 sequence: CAWSRTSATDTQYF. In DNA form, the CDR3 reads TGTGCCTGGAGCCGGACTAGTGCCACAGATACGCAGTATTTT. This chain links TRBV30 with TRBJ2-3; 7 bases are shared with TRBD2. V trimming: 3 bases; J trimming: 2 bases; junction bases outside the gene matches: 5. Germline V CDR1 and CDR2: GTSNPN, SVGIG (reference sequence). The length of the CDR3 is 14 residues.

This chain uses TRBV18 with TRBJ1-4; no reliable D call. CDR3 length: 13 amino acids. The ends were cut back, 3 bases at V and 3 bases at J, with 5 bases in the middle. Per the germline V gene, CDR1 is KGHSH and CDR2 is LQKENI. DNA of the CDR3: TGTGCCAGCTCACCGAGGTCTAATGAAAAACTGTTTTTT. Its protein is CASSPRSNEKLFF.

Only a few counts were recorded for this clone. This chain connects TRBV28 to TRBJ2-1; 9 positions match TRBD1. The CDR3 extends over 15 amino acids. Germline trimming cut 4 bases from V and 8 bases from J; bases unmatched to any gene: 9. The germline gives CDR1 MDHEN, CDR2 SYDVKM. The CDR3 is CASSWAGTGRHEQFF. DNA of the CDR3: TGTGCCAGCAGTTGGGCCGGGACAGGGCGGCATGAGCAGTTCTTC.

The V and J genes are TRBV28 and TRBJ2-7; 8 nucleotides match TRBD2. V lost 8 bases to trimming and J lost 0 bases; unmatched junction nucleotides: 9. The CDR3 sequence is 15 residues long. The germline V gene has CDR1 MDHEN and CDR2 SYDVKM. CDR3: CASGPVSGSSYEQYF. The DNA of the CDR3 is TGTGCCAGCGGCCCCGTCAGCGGGAGCTCCTACGAGCAGTACTTC. Full variable domain (remainder filled in from reference TRBV28 and TRBJ2-7): DVKVTQSSRYLVKRTGEKVFLECVQDMDHENMFWYRQDPGLGLRLIYFSYDVKMKEKGDIPEGYSVSREKKERFSLILESASTNQTSMYLCASGPVSGSSYEQYFGPGTRLTVT.

The chain carries TRBV6-5 and TRBJ1-2; unclear D gene. V was clipped by 6 bases and J by 5 bases, with 13 bases between them. The CDR3 loop spans 13 amino acids. CDR1 and CDR2 from the germline V gene are MNHEY and SVGAGI. CDR3 nucleotides: TGTGCCAGCAGCCGACCTATGCAGTATGGCTACACCTTC. Its protein is CASSRPMQYGYTF.

This clone was observed a handful of times. The chain joins TRBV7-2 to TRBJ2-5; D is unresolved. The CDR3 totals 12 residues. Germline CDR1 reads SGHTA; CDR2 reads FQGNSA. V dropped 4 bases and J dropped 5 bases, with 8 bases sitting between them. In DNA form, the CDR3 reads TGTGCCAGCAGCTACCCATGGGAGACCCAGTACTTC. It codes for CASSYPWETQYF. Complete variable domain (other parts from reference TRBV7-2 and TRBJ2-5): GAGVSQSPSNKVTEKGKDVELRCDPISGHTALYWYRQSLGQGLEFLIYFQGNSAPDKSGLPSDRFSAERTGGSVSTLTIQRTQQEDSAVYLCASSYPWETQYFGPGTRLLVL.

The V gene is TRBV7-9, the J gene TRBJ1-3, with D possibly being TRBD1 (5 bases). Germline V lookup: CDR1 SEHNR, CDR2 FQNEAQ (reference sequence). The CDR3 runs 16 residues. V was cut by 4 bases and J by 2 bases, with 15 bases left in between. Here the CDR3 DNA reads TGTGCCAGCAGCTGGGACTCACGACCGGCTGGAAACACCATATATTTT. Protein sequence: CASSWDSRPAGNTIYF.

This chain uses TRBV2 with TRBJ2-1, with 7 positions matching TRBD2. The CDR3 extends over 15 amino acids. Germline CDR1 SNHLY, CDR2 FYNNEI. J lost 3 bases, V lost 8 bases, and 10 bases had no gene match. The CDR3: CASRNREVGYNEQFF. CDR3 bases: TGTGCCAGCCGGAACCGGGAGGTGGGCTACAATGAGCAGTTCTTC.

This clone was observed a handful of times. V and J are TRBV7-2 and TRBJ2-1; 9 nucleotides match TRBD2. V lost 0 bases, J lost 8 bases, and 11 bases stayed unmatched. Germline CDR1 is SGHTA and CDR2 is FQGNSA. The CDR3 spans 17 residues. As DNA, the CDR3 is TGTGCCAGCAGCTTAGCCGCTGGCGGGAGGGCCGCCCATGAGCAGTTCTTC. This gives the protein CASSLAAGGRAAHEQFF.

This clone showed up just a few times. This chain connects TRBV5-1 to TRBJ2-7; no firm D call. Germline lookup yields CDR1 SGHRS and CDR2 YFSETQ. The CDR3 spans 11 residues. V lost 0 bases and J lost 5, with 3 bases in between. The CDR3, as DNA: TGCGCCAGCAGCTTGGCCGACGAGCAGTACTTC. This translates into CASSLADEQYF.

The chain carries TRBV4-3 and TRBJ2-3; tentatively, D is TRBD2 (6 bases). Germline assignment: CDR1 LGHNA and CDR2 YSLEER. The CDR3 spans 14 residues. The V and J ends lost 4 bases and 2 bases respectively, with 10 bases between them. CDR3 residues: CASSRDSLTDTQYF. As DNA, the CDR3 is TGCGCCAGCAGCCGGGACTCGCTCACAGATACGCAGTATTTT.

V gene TRBV7-8 combines with J gene TRBJ1-5; possibly TRBD1 for D (6 bases). Trimming shortened V by 5 bases and J by 3 bases, and 14 bases separated the two germline ends. This CDR3 comprises 15 residues. Germline V CDR1 and CDR2: SGHVS, FQNEAQ. This CDR3 is CASSARTVLNQPQHF. For the CDR3, the DNA is TGTGCCAGCAGCGCTCGGACAGTCCTCAATCAGCCCCAGCATTTT.